Sequencing of this T cell receptor beta chain was carried out in a study of cytomegalovirus exposure and HLA in healthy donors (dated by TCRdb to about 2017). Notes on the research overall: In an earlier analysis of several hundred of the donors, 250 to 300 Gb of sequence data and approximately 100 million unique TCR beta sequences from 180 million or so T cells were reported. Roughly 300 gigabases of sequencing data and around 80 million unique TCR sequences made up an early release that covered about 640 HLA-typed donors. Of the roughly 410 genotyped donors, 75% to 85% were placed in the genetic ancestry cluster associated with self-reported Caucasian donors. The aim of the study was to test whether cataloging public T cell receptors could identify signatures of past pathogen exposure. The T cell repertoires of 666 subjects were profiled by immunosequencing and related to cytomegalovirus serostatus. Besides the first cohort of around 700 subjects, a separate validation cohort made up of over 95 different subjects was used. The study combined high-throughput TCR immunosequencing, statistical association of individual TCRs with disease status, and machine learning to predict cytomegalovirus infection status. A later analysis re-examined previously published TCR beta repertoires from hundreds of donors and added high-resolution HLA genotyping to investigate patterns of TCR occurrence. In the later analysis, no new phenotypic data were used to find candidate immune exposures; instead, reliance was placed on TCR beta sequences and their occurrence across donors. An earlier analysis of several hundred of the donors applied high-throughput TCR beta sequencing to assess whether each TCR beta V gene segment acted as functional or pseudogenic. Alongside the repertoire data, information on donor age, sex, ethnicity and CMV serostatus was compiled. A later genetic analysis used genome-wide SNP genotypes for 398 of the 666 donors, treating that subset as a discovery cohort. Every repertoire in the discovery cohort had been generated on one and the same sequencing platform. HLA typing included class I and class II loci at four-digit resolution. The number of donors typed differed by locus, with roughly 629-640 for A, B, C, DRB1 and DQB1, 522 for DQA1, 606 for DPA1, and about 450 for DPB1. A few DR-DQ haplotypes were treated as single units for association and clustering because of strong linkage in the cohort. Among about 360 genotyped donors of the cohort, an average of about 240,000 unique TCR beta nucleotide sequences were sequenced per donor, around 20% of them non-productive. General findings and caveats noted by the study authors: In both the original and validation cohorts, the classifier was reported to diagnose cytomegalovirus status with high specificity and sensitivity. While some public TCRs were present in many individuals, most TCR sequences turned up only very rarely across donors. The 87-base-pair reads could not distinguish some IMGT-functional V segments, including TRBV6-2 and TRBV6-3, so those segments were excluded. Three of the identified cytomegalovirus-associated TCR beta chains were confirmed in vitro to be specific for cytomegalovirus antigens. Linkage disequilibrium might explain the correlated functional status among segregating V segments, but an unknown experimental factor could not be ruled out. Because some donors lacked HLA typing at each locus, the association tests relied only on the typed subset. An earlier analysis of around 500 of the donors showed that most TCR beta V segments appeared in productive rearrangements either about 87% or about 30% of the time, which broadly matched IMGT annotations. Assigning TCR associations to individual alleles was difficult when HLA alleles, especially DR and DQ, strongly co-occurred. In a later analysis, 15,000 to 20,000 TCR beta sequences were associated with specific HLA alleles at a false discovery rate of 0.05. According to a later genetic analysis, donors in an Asian-associated ancestry cluster had fewer N-insertions in productive TCRs than the approximately 710-donor mean. According to the authors, the approach could potentially be generalized to other disease states and immunological phenotypes. The sequencing pipeline was judged likely to have produced a cluster of highly shared sequence variants as a technical artifact. In a later analysis, most CMV-associated TCR beta chains were found to appear HLA-restricted, with HLA associations seemingly driven largely by CMV exposure. Only TCR beta chains were sequenced in this cohort, and the absence of alpha or paired-chain data limited detectable features. In a later analysis, TCR association rates were found to vary across HLA loci, with the most associated TCRs seen for DRB1 alleles and the fewest for HLA-C alleles. In a later analysis, HLA-associated TCR beta chains showed more clonal expansion and lower generation probabilities than non-associated chains that were equally common. In a later genetic analysis, a missense DCLRE1C variant was associated with V-gene and J-gene trimming of TCR beta chains, and the association was replicated in an independent cohort. In the study, about 150 TCR beta chains were listed as associated with cytomegalovirus. CMV serostatus was the only immune exposure information available for the cohort. A further reported finding was that TCR beta sequences accurately predicted the HLA-A and HLA-B alleles for most subjects in the first cohort. Several of the top co-occurrence clusters appeared to be linked to parvovirus B19, influenza, CMV and Epstein-Barr virus, according to a later analysis. Presence/absence analyses assumed roughly uniform sequencing depth across donors, an assumption that may not hold. Some 15 rarely observed V segments, including chromosome 9 orphons, were excluded from the earlier analysis of several hundred of the donors because counts were too low.

With respect to this clone: The target of this receptor is not known. No base quality values were provided; no much bigger clone lies one nucleotide off.

The CDR3 covers 17 residues, taking in both the cysteine and the phenylalanine. Only the CDR3 DNA stays, 51 bases, in frame from base 1. The junction carries 10 bases between V and J, which are trimmed by 0 bases and 0 bases respectively. From a lookup of the germline V gene, CDR1 and CDR2 are SGHRS and YFSETQ. In total, approximately 700 healthy bone marrow donors made up the cohort. At the time of sampling, all cohort members were nominally healthy, though unrecorded immune exposures were likely present. The donor was CMV seronegative and was included in the group of 352 seronegative cohort members. Each donor provided a peripheral blood sample, and peripheral blood mononuclear cells were used for TCR beta sequencing. The Qiagen DNeasy Blood Extraction Kit was used to extract genomic DNA from the blood cell samples. The library was built by means of the immunoSEQ multiplex PCR assay. A mixture of 60 forward primers for TCR Vbeta segments and 13 reverse primers for TCR Jbeta segments was used in the multiplex PCR. A multiplex PCR assay on genomic DNA amplified the CDR3 region of rearranged TCR beta genes. The Illumina HiSeq System was used to sequence the amplified TCR beta libraries as 87-base-pair reads. In the source study's methods: Across the 500 to 700 repertoires, a later analysis counted around 80 million unique TCR beta chains, approximately 10 million of which were shared by at least two donors. A nearest-neighbor algorithm error-corrected the raw reads and collapsed the reads into unique sequences, merging closely related sequences to remove PCR and sequencing errors. CDR3 sequences were aligned to IMGT reference sequences to assign V, D and J gene segments. For a sequence to be retained, a match of at least six nucleotides was required to both a V gene segment and a J gene segment. A rearrangement counted as productive if the CDR3 had no stop codons and remained in frame with V and J, and every other rearrangement counted as non-productive. CDR3 was defined by IMGT convention, running from the second conserved V-encoded cysteine to the conserved J-encoded phenylalanine. In an earlier analysis of 550 to 650 of the donors, sequences lacking an unambiguous match to a single V gene segment were excluded. An earlier analysis of 587 of the donors called V segments functional above 56.7% productive rearrangements and segregating when the between-donor standard deviation exceeded 5%. A statistical classification framework was developed to diagnose cytomegalovirus status using the catalog of TCR beta chain sequences. In a later analysis, TCR nucleotide sequences were compared against IMGT/GENE-DB human TR gene sequences so that V and J genes could be assigned. The TCRdist pipeline was used in a later analysis to assign CDR3 sequences and most-parsimonious VDJ recombination scenarios. In a later analysis, every TCR beta chain was defined by the combination of its CDR3 amino acid sequence and its V-gene family, and reads without a unique V-gene family were dropped. A later analysis removed 550 to 700 highly shared, low-generation-probability nucleotide sequences to deal with suspected cross-contamination and a sequencing artifact. For each public chain, a later analysis derived a clonal expansion index from normalized ranks of inferred template counts within each repertoire. In a later analysis, generation probabilities were computed with a VDJ recombination model fitted to out-of-frame rearrangements, and the resulting probabilities were checked against IGoR. In a later analysis, TCR-TCR, TCR-HLA and TCR-CMV co-occurrence was scored with hypergeometric tests, and a repertoire-size bias correction was applied to TCR pairs. To estimate false discovery rates, a later analysis permuted the HLA or CMV assignments 20 times. In a later analysis, co-occurring TCRs were grouped using DBSCAN, and TCRdist sequence similarity was added for clustering within HLA-allele-positive subsets. Repertoires with fewer than 30,000 or more than 120,000 public chains, plus five repertoires with anomalous nucleotide sharing, were excluded from co-occurrence clustering. Not all clones reach the TCRdb copy of this immuneACCESS table, which keeps in-frame sequences only. Checked studies attribute under half of the gap to unresolved V genes and leave the rest unexplained. That table furnishes V, J and clone size, whereas the DNA furnished D and trimming. The sample table records roughly 120,000 clones; about 81% of these occur just once. Jointly, the top ten make up about 1.1% of the sample.

This TCR was recovered from a woman under 40 in good health and CMV-seronegative. The sequencing sample was made of PBMCs. The rearrangement combines TRBV5-1 with TRBJ2-6; TRBD2 is a possible D gene, resting on 5 matching bases. The CDR3 reads CASSLAGVRSGANVLTF. The bases read TGCGCCAGCAGCTTGGCCGGGGTGCGCTCTGGGGCCAACGTCCTGACTTTC. With the portions outside the CDR3 filled from the reference TRBV5-1 and TRBJ2-6 genes, the complete variable region becomes KAGVTQTPRYLIKTRGQQVTLSCSPISGHRSVSWYQQTPGQGLQFLFEYFSETQRNKGNFPGRFSGRQFSNSRSEMNVSTLELGDSALYLCASSLAGVRSGANVLTFGAGSRLTVL.